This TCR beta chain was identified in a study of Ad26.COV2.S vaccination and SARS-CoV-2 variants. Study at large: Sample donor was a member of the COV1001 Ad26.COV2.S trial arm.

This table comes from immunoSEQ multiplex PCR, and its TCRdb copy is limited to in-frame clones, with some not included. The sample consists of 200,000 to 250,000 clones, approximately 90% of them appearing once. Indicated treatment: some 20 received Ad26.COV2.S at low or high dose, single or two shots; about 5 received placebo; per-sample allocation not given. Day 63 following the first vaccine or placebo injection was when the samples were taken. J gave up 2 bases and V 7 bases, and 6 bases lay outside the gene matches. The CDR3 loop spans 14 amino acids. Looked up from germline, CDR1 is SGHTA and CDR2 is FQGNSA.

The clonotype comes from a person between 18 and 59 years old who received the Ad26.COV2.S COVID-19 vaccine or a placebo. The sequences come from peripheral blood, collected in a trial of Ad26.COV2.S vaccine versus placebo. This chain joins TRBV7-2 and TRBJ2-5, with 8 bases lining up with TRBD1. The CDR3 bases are TGTGCCAGCAACCCCCGACAGGGGCAAGAGACCCAGTACTTC. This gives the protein CASNPRQGQETQYF.